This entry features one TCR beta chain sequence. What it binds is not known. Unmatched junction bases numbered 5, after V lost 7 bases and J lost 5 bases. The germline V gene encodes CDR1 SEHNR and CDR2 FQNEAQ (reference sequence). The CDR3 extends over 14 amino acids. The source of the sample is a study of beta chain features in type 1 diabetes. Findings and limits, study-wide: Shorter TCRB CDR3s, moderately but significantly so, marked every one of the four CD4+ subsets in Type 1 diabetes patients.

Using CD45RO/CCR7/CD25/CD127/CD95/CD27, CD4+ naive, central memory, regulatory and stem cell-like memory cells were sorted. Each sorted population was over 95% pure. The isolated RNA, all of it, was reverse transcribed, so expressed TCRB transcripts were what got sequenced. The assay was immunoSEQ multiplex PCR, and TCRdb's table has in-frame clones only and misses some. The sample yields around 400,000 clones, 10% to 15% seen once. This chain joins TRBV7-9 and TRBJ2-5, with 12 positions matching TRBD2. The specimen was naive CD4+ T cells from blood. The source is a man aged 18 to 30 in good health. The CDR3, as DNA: TGTGCCAGCAACCCTAGCGGGAGGGCGGAGACCCAGTACTTC. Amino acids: CASNPSGRAETQYF.